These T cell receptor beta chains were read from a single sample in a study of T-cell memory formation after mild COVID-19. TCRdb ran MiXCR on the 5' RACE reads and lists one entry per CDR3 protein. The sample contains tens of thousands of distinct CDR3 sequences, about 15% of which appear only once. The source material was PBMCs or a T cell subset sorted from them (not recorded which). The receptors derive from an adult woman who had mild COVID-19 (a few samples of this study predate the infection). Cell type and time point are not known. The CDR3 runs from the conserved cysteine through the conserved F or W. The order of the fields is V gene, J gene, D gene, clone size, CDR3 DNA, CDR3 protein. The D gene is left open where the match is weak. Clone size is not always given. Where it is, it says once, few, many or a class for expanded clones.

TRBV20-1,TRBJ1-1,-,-,TGCAGTGGATCCATAAGGGAGGTCCACACTGAAGCTTTCTTT,CSGSIREVHTEAFF
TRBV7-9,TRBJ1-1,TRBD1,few,TGTGCCAGCAGCCCCAGGGACAGTGAAGCTTTCTTT,CASSPRDSEAFF
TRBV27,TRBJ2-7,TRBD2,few,TGTGCCAGCAGTTCCTCTAGCGGGAGGGTAAGGAACGAGCAGTACTTC,CASSSSSGRVRNEQYF
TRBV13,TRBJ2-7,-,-,TGTGCCAGCAGCTCCGGGGGCATCGGCTCCTACGAGCAGTACTTC,CASSSGGIGSYEQYF
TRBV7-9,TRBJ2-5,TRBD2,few,TGTGCCAGCACAACAGCGGGACTGCAAGAGACCCAGTACTTC,CASTTAGLQETQYF
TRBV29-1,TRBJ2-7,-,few,TGCAGCGTTAGTTCGATTTCCTACGAGCAGTACTTC,CSVSSISYEQYF
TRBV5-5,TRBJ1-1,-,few,TGTGCCAGCAACCCAGGGGTTACTGAAGCTTTCTTT,CASNPGVTEAFF
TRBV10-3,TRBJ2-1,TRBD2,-,TGTGCCATCAGTGACTTTAGCGGGACTTACAATGAGCAGTTCTTC,CAISDFSGTYNEQFF
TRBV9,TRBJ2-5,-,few,TGTGCCAGCAGCGACCGAGAGACCCAGTACTTC,CASSDRETQYF
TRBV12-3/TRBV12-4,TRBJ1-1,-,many,TGTGCCAGCAGTTTTGGGACGAACACTGAAGCTTTCTTT,CASSFGTNTEAFF
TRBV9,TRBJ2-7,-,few,TGTGCCAGCAGCGCCGCCGACGATTCCTACGAGCAGTACTTC,CASSAADDSYEQYF
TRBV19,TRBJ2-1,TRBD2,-,TGTGCCAGTAAGCCGGGACTAGGACCCAATGAGCAGTTCTTC,CASKPGLGPNEQFF
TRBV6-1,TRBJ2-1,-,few,TGTGCCAGCAGTGAAAGTAAAGGAGGGGGCAATGAGCAGTTCTTC,CASSESKGGGNEQFF
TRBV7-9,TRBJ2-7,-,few,TGTGCCAGCAGCGACCGGGGGTTCTACGAGCAGTACTTC,CASSDRGFYEQYF
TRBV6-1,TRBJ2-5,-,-,TGTGCCAGCAGTGCTGGGGAGGAGGAAGAGACCCAGTACTTC,CASSAGEEEETQYF
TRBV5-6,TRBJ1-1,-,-,TGTGCCAGCAGCTACGACAGAGTTGAAGCTTTCTTT,CASSYDRVEAFF
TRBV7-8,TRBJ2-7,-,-,TGTGCCAGCCAGGTAGCAAAGGACTACGAGCAGTACTTC,CASQVAKDYEQYF
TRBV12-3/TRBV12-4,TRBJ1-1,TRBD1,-,TGTGCCAGCAGTTTACCCCCTCCTAGGACAGGGGGTCGAATAATGAACACTGAAGCTTTCTTT,CASSLPPPRTGGRIMNTEAFF
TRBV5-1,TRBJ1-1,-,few,TGCGCCAGCAGCGGGTTTCCCGGGGACACTGAAGCTTTCTTT,CASSGFPGDTEAFF
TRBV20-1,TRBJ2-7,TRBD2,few,TGCAGTGCTAGGGGGACTAGCGGGGGTATCCACGAGCAGTACTTC,CSARGTSGGIHEQYF
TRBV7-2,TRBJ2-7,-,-,TGTGCCAGCAGCCCTGGGGCGGGGAGCTCCTACGAGCAGTACTTC,CASSPGAGSSYEQYF
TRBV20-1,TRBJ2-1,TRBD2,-,TGCAGTGCCACCGGGACTAGCGGCCTCTCCTACAATGAGCAGTTCTTC,CSATGTSGLSYNEQFF
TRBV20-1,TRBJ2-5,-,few,TGCAGTGCTAGAACGAGGTACCAAGAGACCCAGTACTTC,CSARTRYQETQYF
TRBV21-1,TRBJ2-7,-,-,TGTGCCAGCAGCAAAAGCGGGACTAGCGGGAGTGTGCGAGGCTACGAGCAGTACTTC,CASSKSGTSGSVRGYEQYF
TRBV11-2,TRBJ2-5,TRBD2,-,TGTGCCAGCAGCTTAGATGCGGGAGCGGGTCAAGAGACCCAGTACTTC,CASSLDAGAGQETQYF
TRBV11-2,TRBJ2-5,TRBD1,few,TGTGCCAGCAGCTCTTACAGGGGGCCTGGAGAGACCCAGTACTTC,CASSSYRGPGETQYF
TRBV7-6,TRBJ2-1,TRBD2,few,TGTGCCAGCAGGGTTACTAGCGGGGGATTTATGGGGGAATACAATGAGCAGTTCTTC,CASRVTSGGFMGEYNEQFF
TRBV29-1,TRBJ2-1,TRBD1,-,TGCAGCGTGGGACAGGCGGCTCTTTACAATGAGCAGTTCTTC,CSVGQAALYNEQFF
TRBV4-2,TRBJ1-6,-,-,TGTGCCAGCAGCCAATCCCCTAAGGGGGGGTCCTATAATTCACCCCTCCACTTT,CASSQSPKGGSYNSPLHF
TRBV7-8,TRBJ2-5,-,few,TGTGCCAGCAGCTTCAGGACCAACGTCAAAGAGACCCAGTACTTC,CASSFRTNVKETQYF
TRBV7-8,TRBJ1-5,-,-,TGTGCCAGCAGCTTAGGGGCAGGACGGACTCGGTCCCAGCATTTT,CASSLGAGRTRSQHF
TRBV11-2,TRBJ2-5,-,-,TGTGCCAGCAGCTTAGGAGTAGCCGGGACTGGGGAGACCCAGTACTTC,CASSLGVAGTGETQYF
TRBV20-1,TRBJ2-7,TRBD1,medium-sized,TGCAGTGCCTATACAGGGGCCTACGAGCAGTACTTC,CSAYTGAYEQYF
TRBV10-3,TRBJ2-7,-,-,TGTGCCATCAGTGAGGCGGGACTTAGGGGAGCCCCCTACGAGCAGTACTTC,CAISEAGLRGAPYEQYF
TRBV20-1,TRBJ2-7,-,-,TGCAGTGCTAGGCCCCAGCTCACGGCTTCCTACGAGCAGTACTTC,CSARPQLTASYEQYF
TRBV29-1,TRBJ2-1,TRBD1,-,TGCAGTCCGCTTGGACAGGATGGGCAAGAGCAGTTCTTC,CSPLGQDGQEQFF
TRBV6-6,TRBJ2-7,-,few,TGTGCCAGCAGTCCTGACGGCTTCTCCTACGAGCAGTACTTC,CASSPDGFSYEQYF
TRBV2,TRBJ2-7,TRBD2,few,TGTGCCAGCAGCCGAAATCCAAGCGGGGCCTACTCCTACGAGCAGTACTTC,CASSRNPSGAYSYEQYF
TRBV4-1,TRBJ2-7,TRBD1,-,TGCGCCAGCAGCCAGGACCCCGGGACAGGGACCTACGAGCAGTACTTC,CASSQDPGTGTYEQYF
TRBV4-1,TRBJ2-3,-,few,TGCGCCAGCAGCCAAATAGGGGGAGATACGCAGTATTTT,CASSQIGGDTQYF
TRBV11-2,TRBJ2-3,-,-,TGTGCCAGCAGCACTCGATATTCGACTAAGGGGGTTAGCACAGATACGCAGTATTTT,CASSTRYSTKGVSTDTQYF
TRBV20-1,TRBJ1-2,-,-,TGCAGTGCTAGACCCCTTCGGTGCTATGGCTACACCTTC,CSARPLRCYGYTF
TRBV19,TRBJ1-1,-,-,TGTGCCAGTAGTATGGACAGCGGGAGGTACACTGAAGCTTTCTTT,CASSMDSGRYTEAFF
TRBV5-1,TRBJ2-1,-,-,TGCGCCAGCAGCCAGAGCAGGGGTGAGCAGTTCTTC,CASSQSRGEQFF